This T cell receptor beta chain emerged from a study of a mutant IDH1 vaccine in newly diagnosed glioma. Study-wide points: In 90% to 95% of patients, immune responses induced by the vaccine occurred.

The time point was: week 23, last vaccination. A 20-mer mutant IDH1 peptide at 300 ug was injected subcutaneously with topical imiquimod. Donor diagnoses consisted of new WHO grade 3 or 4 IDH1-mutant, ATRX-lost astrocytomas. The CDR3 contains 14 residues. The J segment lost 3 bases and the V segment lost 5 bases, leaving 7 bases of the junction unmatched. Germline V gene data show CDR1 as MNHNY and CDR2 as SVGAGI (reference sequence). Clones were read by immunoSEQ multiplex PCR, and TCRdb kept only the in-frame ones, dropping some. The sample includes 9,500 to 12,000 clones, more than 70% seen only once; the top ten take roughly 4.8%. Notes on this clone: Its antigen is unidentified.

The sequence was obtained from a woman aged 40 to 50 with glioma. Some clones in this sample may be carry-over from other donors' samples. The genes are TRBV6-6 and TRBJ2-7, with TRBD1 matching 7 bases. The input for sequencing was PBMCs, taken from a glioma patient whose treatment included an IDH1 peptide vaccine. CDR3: CASSLDRAIYEQYF. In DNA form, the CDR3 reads TGTGCCAGCAGTCTTGACAGGGCGATCTACGAGCAGTACTTC.